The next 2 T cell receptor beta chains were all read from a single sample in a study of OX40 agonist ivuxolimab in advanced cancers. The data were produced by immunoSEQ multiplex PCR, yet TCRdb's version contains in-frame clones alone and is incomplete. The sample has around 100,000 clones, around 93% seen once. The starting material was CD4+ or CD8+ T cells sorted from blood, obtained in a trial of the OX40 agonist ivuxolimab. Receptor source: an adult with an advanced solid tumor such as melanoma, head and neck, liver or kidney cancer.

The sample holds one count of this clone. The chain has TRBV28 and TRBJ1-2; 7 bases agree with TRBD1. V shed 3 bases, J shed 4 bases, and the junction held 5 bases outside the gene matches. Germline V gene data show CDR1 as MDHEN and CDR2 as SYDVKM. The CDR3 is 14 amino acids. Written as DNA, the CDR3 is TGTGCCAGCAGTTTGAGGGGGCAAGGCTATGGCTACACCTTC. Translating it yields CASSLRGQGYGYTF.

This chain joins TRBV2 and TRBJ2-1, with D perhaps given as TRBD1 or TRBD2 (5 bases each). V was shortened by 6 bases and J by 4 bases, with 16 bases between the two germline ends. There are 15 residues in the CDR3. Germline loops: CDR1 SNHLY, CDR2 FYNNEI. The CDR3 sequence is CASRVGTTEYNEQFF. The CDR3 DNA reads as TGTGCCAGCAGAGTCGGGACCACCGAATACAATGAGCAGTTCTTC.